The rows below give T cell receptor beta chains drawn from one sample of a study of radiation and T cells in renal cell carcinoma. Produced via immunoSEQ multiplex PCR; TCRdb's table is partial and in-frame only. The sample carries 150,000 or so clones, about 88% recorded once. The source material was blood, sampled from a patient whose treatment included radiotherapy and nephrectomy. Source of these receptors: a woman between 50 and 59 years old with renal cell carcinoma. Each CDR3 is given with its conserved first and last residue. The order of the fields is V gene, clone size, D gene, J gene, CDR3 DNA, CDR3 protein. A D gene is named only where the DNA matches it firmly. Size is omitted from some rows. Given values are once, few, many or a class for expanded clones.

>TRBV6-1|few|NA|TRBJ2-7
TGTGCCGTCAGGAACTACGAGCAGTACTTC
CAVRNYEQYF
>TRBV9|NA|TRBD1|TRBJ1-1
TGTGCCAGCAGCGTCCAAGGGGGCAGTGGGGTGAACACTGAAGCTTTCTTT
CASSVQGGSGVNTEAFF
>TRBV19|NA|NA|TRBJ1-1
TGTGCCAGTAGTACTCAGGGTCCGAACACTGAAGCTTTCTTT
CASSTQGPNTEAFF
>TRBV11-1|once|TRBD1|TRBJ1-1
TGTGCCAGCAGACAGGACAGGAGGAGGACTGAAGCTTTCTTT
CASRQDRRRTEAFF
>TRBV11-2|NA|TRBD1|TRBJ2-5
TGTGCCAGCAGTTTAGGACAGGGGGCGGAGGAGACCCAGTACTTC
CASSLGQGAEETQYF
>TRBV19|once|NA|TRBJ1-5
TGTGCCAGTAGTCGGCCAGAGGGCCCCAATCAGCCCCAGCATTTT
CASSRPEGPNQPQHF
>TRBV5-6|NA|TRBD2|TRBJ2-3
TGTGCCAGCAGCCGCCCGACCCTACTAGCGGGGGGTGATACGCAGTATTTT
CASSRPTLLAGGDTQYF
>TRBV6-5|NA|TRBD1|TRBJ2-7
TGTGCCAGCAGCTCGGGGACAGGGTCCTACGAGCAGTACTTC
CASSSGTGSYEQYF
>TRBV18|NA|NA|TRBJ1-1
TGTGCCAGCTCACCAAGTAGGCAGGAACAAGCTTTCTTT
CASSPSRQEQAFF
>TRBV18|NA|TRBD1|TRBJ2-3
TGTGCCAGCTCTCGCAGGGGGCGAGGGACAGATACGCAGTATTTT
CASSRRGRGTDTQYF
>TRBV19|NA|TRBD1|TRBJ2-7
TGTGCCAGTAGTACGGACAGGGCTGGCGAGCAGTACTTC
CASSTDRAGEQYF
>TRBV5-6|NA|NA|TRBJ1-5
TGTGCCAGCACCTACAGGGATGGGAATCAGCCCCAGCATTTT
CASTYRDGNQPQHF
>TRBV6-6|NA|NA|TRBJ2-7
TGTGCCAGCAGTTACTTCGGACAGCAAGAGCAGTACTTC
CASSYFGQQEQYF
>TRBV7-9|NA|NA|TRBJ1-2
TGTGCCAGCAGCCTGCGGCGGGAGGGGATGAGCTATGGCTACACCTTC
CASSLRREGMSYGYTF
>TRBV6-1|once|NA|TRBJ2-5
TGTGCCAGCAGTCCGCGAGGGGACCAAGAGACCCAGTACTTC
CASSPRGDQETQYF
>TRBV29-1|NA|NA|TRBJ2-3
TGCAGCGTTCGAGACAGGCAGCTGGATACGCAGTATTTT
CSVRDRQLDTQYF
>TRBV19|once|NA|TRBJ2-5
TGTGCCAGTAGCCTCGGGACTGGTAAAGAGACCCAGTACTTC
CASSLGTGKETQYF
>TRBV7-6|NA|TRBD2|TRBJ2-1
TGTGCCAGCAGCTCTAGCGGCCCTAGGAATGAGCAGTTCTTC
CASSSSGPRNEQFF
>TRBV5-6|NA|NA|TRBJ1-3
TGTGCCAGCAGCTTCGGGCTGAAGGGGCCGAAGGGAAACACCATATATTTT
CASSFGLKGPKGNTIYF
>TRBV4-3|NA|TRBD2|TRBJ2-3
TGCGCCAGCAGCCTCCGACTAGCGGGGGGTCCAGATACGCAGTATTTT
CASSLRLAGGPDTQYF
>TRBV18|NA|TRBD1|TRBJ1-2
TGTGCCAGCTCACCACCGAAGGGACAGGGAGGCGAGACCTACACCTTC
CASSPPKGQGGETYTF
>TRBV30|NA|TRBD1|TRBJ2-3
TGTGCCTGGGGGACAGGGGGCGGTTGGGATACGCAGTATTTT
CAWGTGGGWDTQYF
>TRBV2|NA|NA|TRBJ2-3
TGTGCCAGCAGTGTCCTGACGTCAAGCACAGATACGCAGTATTTT
CASSVLTSSTDTQYF
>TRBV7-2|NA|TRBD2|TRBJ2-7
TGTGCCAGCAGCTCTCCGGGACTAGCGGGGGGTTACGAGCAGTACTTC
CASSSPGLAGGYEQYF
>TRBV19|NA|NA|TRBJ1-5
TGTGCCAGTAGTATTGGGAATCAGCCCCAGCATTTT
CASSIGNQPQHF
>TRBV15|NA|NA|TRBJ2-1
TGTGCCACCAGCGACGGGCCCCCGAAGTGGCAGTTCTTC
CATSDGPPKWQFF
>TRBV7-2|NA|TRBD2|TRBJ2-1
TGTGCCAGCAGCTTAGTCGCGGGGGACGATAATGAGCAGTTCTTC
CASSLVAGDDNEQFF
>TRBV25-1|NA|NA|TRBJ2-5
TGTGCCAGCAGTGAATCTCGGACAGGGAGGGGAGAGACCCAGTACTTC
CASSESRTGRGETQYF
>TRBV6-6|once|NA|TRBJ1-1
TGTGCCAGCGCCCTGAACACTGAAGCTTTCTTT
CASALNTEAFF
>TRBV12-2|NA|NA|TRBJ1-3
TGTGCAAGTCGCTTAGGCGATGGAAACACCATATATTTT
CASRLGDGNTIYF
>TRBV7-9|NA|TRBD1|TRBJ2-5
TGTGCCAGCAGCCGTACGAACAGGGGAGAGACCCAGTACTTC
CASSRTNRGETQYF
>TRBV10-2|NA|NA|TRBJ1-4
TGCGCCAGCAGTGATTCGGAGGTGAATGAAAAACTGTTTTTT
CASSDSEVNEKLFF
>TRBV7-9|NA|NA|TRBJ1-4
TGTGCCAGCAGCTTATCCGAGACAGTTAATGAAAAACTGTTTTTT
CASSLSETVNEKLFF
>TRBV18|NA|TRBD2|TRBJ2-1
TGTGCCAGCTCACCAACCTCGAGACTAGCATGGGAAATCAATGAGCAGTTCTTC
CASSPTSRLAWEINEQFF
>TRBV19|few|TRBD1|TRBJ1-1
TGTGCCAGTAAAACAGGGGGCGTCACTGAAGCTTTCTTT
CASKTGGVTEAFF
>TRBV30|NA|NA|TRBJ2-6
TGTGCCTGGAGAGCAGGGAGCTCTGGGGCCAACGTCCTGACTTTC
CAWRAGSSGANVLTF
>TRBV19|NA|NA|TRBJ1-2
TGTGCCAGTAGTATATCAGGGCACTATGGCTACACCTTC
CASSISGHYGYTF
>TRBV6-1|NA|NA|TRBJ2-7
TGTGCCATCGTGCAGGGGTCATCCTACGAGCAGTACTTC
CAIVQGSSYEQYF
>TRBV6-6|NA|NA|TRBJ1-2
TGTGCCAGCAGTATTGACGGCTATGGCTACACCTTC
CASSIDGYGYTF
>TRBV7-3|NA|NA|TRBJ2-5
TGTGCCAGCAGCTTATTTGACAGCGAGACCCAGTACTTC
CASSLFDSETQYF
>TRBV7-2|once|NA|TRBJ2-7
TGTGCCAGCAGCCTAGGGGGGTCTAGATCCTACGAGCAGTACTTC
CASSLGGSRSYEQYF
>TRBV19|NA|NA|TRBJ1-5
TGTGCCAGTAGTAACCTACAGATAAATCAGCCCCAGCATTTT
CASSNLQINQPQHF
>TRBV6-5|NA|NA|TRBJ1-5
TGTGCCAGCAGGGCCCGGGGTAGCAATCAGCCCCAGCATTTT
CASRARGSNQPQHF
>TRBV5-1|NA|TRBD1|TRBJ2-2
TGCGCCAGCAGCATCGGGACAGGGGGAAGGAGGGAGCTGTTTTTT
CASSIGTGGRRELFF
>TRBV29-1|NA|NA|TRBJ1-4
TGCAGCGTTGCAGAGCCCAATGAAAAACTGTTTTTT
CSVAEPNEKLFF
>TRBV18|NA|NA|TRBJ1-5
TGTGCCAGCTCACTGGACAGAAATCAGCCCCAGCATTTT
CASSLDRNQPQHF
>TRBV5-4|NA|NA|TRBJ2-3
TGTGCCAGCAGCTTGAAGACTAGCACAGATACGCAGTATTTT
CASSLKTSTDTQYF
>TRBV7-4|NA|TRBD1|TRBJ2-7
TGTGCCAGCAGCTCGGACAGGTTCCCCAGGAAGAGCTCCTACGAGCAGTACTTC
CASSSDRFPRKSSYEQYF
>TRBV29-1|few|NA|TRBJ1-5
TGCAGCGTTGGAAACCTAAATAGCAATCAGCCCCAGCATTTT
CSVGNLNSNQPQHF
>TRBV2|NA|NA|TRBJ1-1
TGTGCCAGCAGGTGGGCCCTCAGAGACACTGAAGCTTTCTTT
CASRWALRDTEAFF
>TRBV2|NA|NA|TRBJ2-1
TGTGCCAGCAGTTCGGAGATAAGTCCGTTCTTC
CASSSEISPFF
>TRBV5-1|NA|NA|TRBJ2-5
TGCGCCAGCAGCGGAACAGGGAGAGAGACCCAGTACTTC
CASSGTGRETQYF